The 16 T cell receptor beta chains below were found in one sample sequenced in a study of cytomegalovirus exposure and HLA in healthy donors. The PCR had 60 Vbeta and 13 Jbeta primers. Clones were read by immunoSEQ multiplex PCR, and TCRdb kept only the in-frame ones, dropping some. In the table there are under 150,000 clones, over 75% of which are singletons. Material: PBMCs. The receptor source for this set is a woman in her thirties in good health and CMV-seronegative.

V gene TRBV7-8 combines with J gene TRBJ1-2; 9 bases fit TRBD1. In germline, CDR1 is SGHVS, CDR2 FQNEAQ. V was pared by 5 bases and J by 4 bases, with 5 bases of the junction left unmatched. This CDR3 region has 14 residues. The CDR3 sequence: CASSTDRGPYGYTF. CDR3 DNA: TGTGCCAGCAGCACGGACAGGGGTCCCTATGGCTACACCTTC.

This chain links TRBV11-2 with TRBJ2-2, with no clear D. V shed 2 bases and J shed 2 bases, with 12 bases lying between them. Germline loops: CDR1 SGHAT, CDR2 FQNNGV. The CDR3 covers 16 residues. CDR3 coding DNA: TGTGCCAGCAGCTTAATGAGGAGCTTCAACACCGGGGAGCTGTTTTTT. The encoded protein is CASSLMRSFNTGELFF.

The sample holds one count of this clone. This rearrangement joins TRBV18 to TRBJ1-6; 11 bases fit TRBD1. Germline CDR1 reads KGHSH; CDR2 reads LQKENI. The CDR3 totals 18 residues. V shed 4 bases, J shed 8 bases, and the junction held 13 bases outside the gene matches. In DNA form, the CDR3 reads TGTGCCAGCTCACTACTAGGGACAGGGGGATCTCAAGATTCACCCCTCCACTTT. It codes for CASSLLGTGGSQDSPLHF.

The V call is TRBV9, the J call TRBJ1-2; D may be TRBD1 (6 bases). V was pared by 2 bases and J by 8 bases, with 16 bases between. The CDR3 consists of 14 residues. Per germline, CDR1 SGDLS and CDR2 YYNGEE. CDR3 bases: TGTGCCAGCAGCGTGATACAGGGCGGAGGAGGCTACACCTTC. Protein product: CASSVIQGGGGYTF.

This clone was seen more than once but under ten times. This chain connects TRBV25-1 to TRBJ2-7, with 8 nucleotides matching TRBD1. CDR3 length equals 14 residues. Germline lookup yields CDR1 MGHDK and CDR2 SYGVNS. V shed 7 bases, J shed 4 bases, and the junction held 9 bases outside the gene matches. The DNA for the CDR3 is TGTGCCAGCACCCCAGACAGGGGAAGATACGAGCAGTACTTC. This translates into CASTPDRGRYEQYF.

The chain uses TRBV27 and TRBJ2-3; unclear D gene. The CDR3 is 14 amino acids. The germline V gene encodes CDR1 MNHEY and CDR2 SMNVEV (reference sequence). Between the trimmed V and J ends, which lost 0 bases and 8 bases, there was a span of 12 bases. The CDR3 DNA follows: TGTGCCAGCAGTTTATCGTTGGTTCCACTTACGCAGTATTTT. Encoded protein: CASSLSLVPLTQYF.

Here the CDR3 reads CASSLVIGGYTEAFF. The DNA for the CDR3 is TGCGCCAGCAGCCTTGTAATCGGGGGTTACACTGAAGCTTTCTTT. The chain has TRBV4-1 and TRBJ1-1; tentatively, D is TRBD1 (5 bases). The CDR3 runs to 15 residues. Germline-derived CDR1 and CDR2 are MGHRA and YSYEKL. V was cut by 4 bases and J by 3 bases, with 15 bases left in between.

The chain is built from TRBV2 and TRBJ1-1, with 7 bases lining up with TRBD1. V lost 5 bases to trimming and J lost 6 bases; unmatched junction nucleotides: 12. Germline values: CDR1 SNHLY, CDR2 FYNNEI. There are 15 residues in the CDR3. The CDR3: CASSQAGTVRPEAFF. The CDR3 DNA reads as TGTGCCAGCAGTCAGGCCGGGACAGTTAGACCTGAAGCTTTCTTT.

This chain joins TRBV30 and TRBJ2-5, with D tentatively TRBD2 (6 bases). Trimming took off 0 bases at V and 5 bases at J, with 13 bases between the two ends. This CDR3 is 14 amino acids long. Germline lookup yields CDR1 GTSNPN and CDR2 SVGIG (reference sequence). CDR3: CAWSVLSAGETQYF. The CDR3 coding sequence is TGTGCCTGGAGTGTACTCAGTGCGGGGGAGACCCAGTACTTC.

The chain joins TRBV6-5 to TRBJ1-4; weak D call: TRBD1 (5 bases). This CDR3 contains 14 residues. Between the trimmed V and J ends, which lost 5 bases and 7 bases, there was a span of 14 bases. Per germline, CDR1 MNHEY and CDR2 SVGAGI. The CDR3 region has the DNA TGTGCCAGCAGTCGGGGGTTAAACGGTGAAAAACTGTTTTTT. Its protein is CASSRGLNGEKLFF.

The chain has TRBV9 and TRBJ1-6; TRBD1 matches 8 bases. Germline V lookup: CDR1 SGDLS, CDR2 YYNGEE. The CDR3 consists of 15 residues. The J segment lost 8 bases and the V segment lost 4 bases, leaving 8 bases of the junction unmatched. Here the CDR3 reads CASSLQDRAHSPLHF. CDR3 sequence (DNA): TGTGCCAGCAGCCTCCAGGACAGGGCACATTCACCCCTCCACTTT.

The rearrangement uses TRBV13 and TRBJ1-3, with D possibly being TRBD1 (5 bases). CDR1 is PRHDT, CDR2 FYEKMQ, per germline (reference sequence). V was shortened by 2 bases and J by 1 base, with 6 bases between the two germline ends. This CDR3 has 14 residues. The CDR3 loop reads CASSLRGSGNTIYF. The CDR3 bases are TGTGCCAGCAGCTTAAGGGGATCTGGAAACACCATATATTTT.

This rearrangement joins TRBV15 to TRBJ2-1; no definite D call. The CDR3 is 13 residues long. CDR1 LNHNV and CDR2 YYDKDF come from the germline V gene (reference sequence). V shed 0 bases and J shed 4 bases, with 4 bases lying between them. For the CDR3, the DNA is TGTGCCACCAGCAGAGATAATTACAATGAGCAGTTCTTC. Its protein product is CATSRDNYNEQFF.

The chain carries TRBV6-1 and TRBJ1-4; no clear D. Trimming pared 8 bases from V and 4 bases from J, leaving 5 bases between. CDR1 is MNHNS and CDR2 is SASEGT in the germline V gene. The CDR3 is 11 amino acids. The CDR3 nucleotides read TGTGCCAGCGTCCTTAATGAAAAACTGTTTTTT. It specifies CASVLNEKLFF.

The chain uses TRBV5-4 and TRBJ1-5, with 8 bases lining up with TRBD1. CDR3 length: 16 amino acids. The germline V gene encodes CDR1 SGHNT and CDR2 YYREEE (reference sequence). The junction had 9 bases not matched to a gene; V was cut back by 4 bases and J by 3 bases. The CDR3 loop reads CASSRTGLGYNQPQHF. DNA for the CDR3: TGTGCCAGCAGCCGGACAGGGTTGGGATACAATCAGCCCCAGCATTTT. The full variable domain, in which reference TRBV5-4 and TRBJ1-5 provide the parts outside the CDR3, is ETGVTQSPTHLIKTRGQQVTLRCSSQSGHNTVSWYQQALGQGPQFIFQYYREEENGRGNFPPRFSGLQFPNYSSELNVNALELDDSALYLCASSRTGLGYNQPQHFGDGTRLSIL.

The CDR3 region has the DNA TGTGCCAGCAGCCCACAGGAGAACACTGAAGCTTTCTTT. Translated: CASSPQENTEAFF. This chain joins TRBV7-3 and TRBJ1-1; a possible D gene is TRBD1 (5 bases). CDR1 is SGHTA and CDR2 is FQGTGA in the germline V gene. The CDR3 sequence is 13 residues long. Trimming shortened V by 5 bases and J by 1 base, and 8 bases separated the two germline ends. The full variable domain, with the rest looked up from reference TRBV7-3 and TRBJ1-1, is GAGVSQTPSNKVTEKGKYVELRCDPISGHTALYWYRQSLGQGPEFLIYFQGTGAADDSGLPNDRFFAVRPEGSVSTLKIQRTERGDSAVYLCASSPQENTEAFFGQGTRLTVV.